This T cell receptor beta chain was obtained from a study of T cells in Graves' hyperthyroidism and ophthalmopathy. The trim removed 8 bases at V and 4 bases at J, leaving 11 bases unmatched. Looked up from germline, CDR1 is MDHEN and CDR2 is SYDVKM. This CDR3 is built from 15 residues. The source of the PBMCs was approximately 9.5 ml of fresh peripheral blood. RNA transcripts yielded amplified TCR beta CDR3 regions. HTBI primers were used for first-round RT-PCR of the TCR CDR3. TCRdb fed the multiplex PCR reads into MiXCR, producing one record per CDR3 protein. The sample records hundreds of thousands of distinct CDR3 sequences, roughly 20% being singletons.

The genes are TRBV28 and TRBJ2-7, with 10 bases lining up with TRBD2. Sequenced sample: blood. This TCR derives from a man younger than 40 with Graves' ophthalmopathy. CDR3: CASGDSGRPPYEQYF. CDR3 nucleotides: TGTGCCAGCGGGGATAGCGGGAGGCCCCCTTACGAGCAGTACTTC.